These 5 T cell receptor beta chains originate from one sample sequenced in a study of molecular identifiers for immune sequencing clone quantification. Each CDR3 protein is one row after TCRdb ran MiXCR on the PCR reads. The sample contains approximately 90,000 distinct CDR3 sequences, roughly 21% of which appear only once. The sequencing sample was made of naive CD8+ T cells from blood, with Jurkat cell RNA spiked in. Documented subset: FACS-sorted CD8+CD4-CCR7+CD45RA+ naive T cells. The receptors stem from a human donor in good health. Some libraries in this study had Jurkat cell RNA spiked in.

This clonotype was found many times. The chain has TRBV5-1 and TRBJ2-7, with D hard to call. This CDR3 comprises 13 residues. From germline, CDR1 is SGHRS and CDR2 YFSETQ. V lost 1 base to trimming and J lost 0 bases, with 5 bases between them. The chain's CDR3 is CASSLWTSYEQYF. CDR3 DNA sequence: TGCGCCAGCAGCTTGTGGACCTCCTACGAGCAGTACTTC.

The table lists this clonotype with a few counts. V and J are TRBV11-2 and TRBJ1-2; tentative D call: TRBD1 (5 bases). The CDR3 has 16 amino acids. Trimming shortened V by 5 bases and J by 2 bases, and 18 bases separated the two germline ends. The germline V gene encodes CDR1 SGHAT and CDR2 FQNNGV. The DNA for the CDR3 is TGTGCCAGCAGCCCAGGGTATGTGGGGTCCAACTATGGCTACACCTTC. Its translation: CASSPGYVGSNYGYTF.

This clonotype was recorded at least ten times. The V call is TRBV6-5, the J call TRBJ1-1; a possible D gene is TRBD1 (5 bases). The germline CDR1 and CDR2 sequences are MNHEY and SVGAGI. V was trimmed by 2 bases and J by 6 bases, leaving 10 bases between them. CDR3 size: 13 residues. CDR3 residues: CASSYLDISEAFF. CDR3 bases: TGTGCCAGCAGTTACCTGGACATATCTGAAGCTTTCTTT.

A word on this clonotype: Given a much more abundant clone one base away, this may be a read error. V is TRBV29-1 and J is TRBJ1-1, with 9 bases that match TRBD1. The length of the CDR3 is 11 residues. Germline assignment: CDR1 SQVTM and CDR2 ANQGSEA. With 6 bases clipped from V and 7 bases from J, the junction kept 3 bases outside the gene matches. The CDR3, as DNA: TGCAGCGTCGAGACAGGGGGTGAAGCTTTCTTT. Its translation is CSVETGGEAFF.

This rearrangement joins TRBV11-2 to TRBJ2-5, with 7 bases that match TRBD2. The V gene end was trimmed by 6 bases and the J gene end by 3 bases; junction bases not matched to a gene: 4. CDR3 length: 13 residues. CDR1 is SGHAT and CDR2 is FQNNGV in the germline V gene. The CDR3 DNA reads as TGTGCCAGCAGACCTACTAGCGAAGAGACCCAGTACTTC. Its protein is CASRPTSEETQYF. The whole variable domain, remainder taken from reference TRBV11-2 and TRBJ2-5, is EAGVAQSPRYKIIEKRQSVAFWCNPISGHATLYWYQQILGQGPKLLIQFQNNGVVDDSQLPKDRFSAERLKGVDSTLKIQPAKLEDSAVYLCASRPTSEETQYFGPGTRLLVL.